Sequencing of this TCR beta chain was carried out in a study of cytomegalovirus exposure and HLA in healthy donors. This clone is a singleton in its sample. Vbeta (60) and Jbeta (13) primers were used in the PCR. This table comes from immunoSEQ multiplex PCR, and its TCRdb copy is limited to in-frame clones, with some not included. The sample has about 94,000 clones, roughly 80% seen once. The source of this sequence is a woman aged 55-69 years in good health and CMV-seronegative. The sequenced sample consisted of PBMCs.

The CDR3 DNA sequence: TGTGCCAGCAGCTTACCCCGGAGGGGCCGGACAGATACGCAGTATTTT. Its protein product is CASSLPRRGRTDTQYF. The chain uses TRBV11-3 and TRBJ2-3; TRBD2 is a possible D gene (6 bases). The CDR3 length is 16 residues. Trimming removed 2 bases from V and 3 bases from J, with 15 bases in between. Looked up from germline, CDR1 is SGHNT and CDR2 is YENEEA.